This T cell receptor beta chain emerged from a study of T cells in localized non-small cell lung cancer. Atypia-free adjacent lung came from at least 2 cm beyond the tumor margin. The CDR3 contains 17 residues. Germline V gene lookup returns CDR1 LNHDA and CDR2 SQIVND (reference sequence). J gave up 1 base and V 10 bases, and 17 bases lay outside the gene matches. Study-level results: Among the tissues sampled, uninvolved adjacent lung had the highest T cell clonality, above tumor. Of the top 100 tumor clones, median roughly 53 were in adjacent lung, 25 to 35 among its top 100.

The repertoire was sequenced with immunoSEQ multiplex PCR; TCRdb's copy has only in-frame clones and lacks some. This table has 1,500 or so clones, about 20% appearing once. Note on this clone: The antigen is not known.

V is TRBV19 and J is TRBJ2-3, with TRBD1 matching 7 bases. This sequence was found in a woman aged 40-69 years with stage I lung adenocarcinoma. The sequences come from normal lung tissue next to the tumor, collected before any cancer treatment. CDR3 sequence reads: CATKLKGGPWGTDTQYF. The CDR3, as DNA: TGTGCCACCAAACTGAAAGGGGGCCCGTGGGGCACAGATACGCAGTATTTT.